The rows below give T cell receptor beta chains drawn from one sample of a study of spatial heterogeneity in lung cancer. Each CDR3 protein is one row after TCRdb ran MiXCR on the 5' RACE reads. This sample has some 23,000 distinct CDR3 sequences, with roughly 6.5% found just once. The sample was lung tumor tissue, taken at surgery. These receptors came from a male donor with early-stage non-small cell lung cancer. CDR3s include the opening cysteine and the closing phenylalanine or tryptophan. A D gene is named only where the DNA matches it firmly. Size is omitted from some rows. Given values are once, few, many or a class for expanded clones.

d_call,v_call,clone_size,cdr3_length,j_call,cdr3_nt,cdr3_aa
-,TRBV6-1,many,12,TRBJ1-6,TGTGCCAGCAGAAGACAGGTTTCACCCCTCCACTTT,CASRRQVSPLHF
TRBD1,TRBV7-2,many,16,TRBJ1-6,TGTGCCAGCAGCTCGACAGGGAGCTCCTATAATTCACCCCTCCACTTT,CASSSTGSSYNSPLHF
-,TRBV9,-,17,TRBJ2-7,TGTGCCAGCAGCGGGTCAGACCGGGCCCCGCCCCGCTACGAGCAGTACTTC,CASSGSDRAPPRYEQYF
TRBD1,TRBV5-4,many,19,TRBJ2-6,TGTGCCAGCAGCTTGGAGAGGGGACAGGGGCGCTCTGGGGCCAACGTCCTGACTTTC,CASSLERGQGRSGANVLTF
TRBD1,TRBV10-3,many,15,TRBJ1-1,TGTGCCATCAGTAGGACAGGGGGTACGAACACTGAAGCTTTCTTT,CAISRTGGTNTEAFF
-,TRBV6-5,-,16,TRBJ2-1,TGTGCCAGCAGTACACGGATGAAAGGGTGGGCGAATGAGCAGTTCTTC,CASSTRMKGWANEQFF
-,TRBV6-5,-,14,TRBJ2-5,TGTGCCAGCAGTCGGGAACGGGGGCGGAAGACCCAGTACTTC,CASSRERGRKTQYF
-,TRBV6-5,many,15,TRBJ2-7,TGTGCCAGCAGCACGCGCCCGTCCGGGGAATCCGAGCAGTACTTC,CASSTRPSGESEQYF
TRBD2,TRBV27,many,15,TRBJ2-5,TGTGCCAGCAGTTTGCTTAGCGGGGACGGAGAGACCCAGTACTTC,CASSLLSGDGETQYF
-,TRBV7-2,many,10,TRBJ2-1,TGTGCCAGACCCCACAATGAGCAGTTCTTC,CARPHNEQFF
TRBD2,TRBV9,-,19,TRBJ2-1,TGTGCCAGCAGCGAGGGAGAGGAGCGGGGGGTTTATTCCTACAATGAGCAGTTCTTC,CASSEGEERGVYSYNEQFF
-,TRBV4-2,many,17,TRBJ2-1,TGTGCCAGCAGCCAAGGCCTATTAGCGTCCCAGTACAATGAGCAGTTCTTC,CASSQGLLASQYNEQFF
TRBD2,TRBV2,many,15,TRBJ2-6,TGTGCCAGCAGTGACGGGGGGTTTGGGGCCAACGTCCTGACTTTC,CASSDGGFGANVLTF
-,TRBV9,many,14,TRBJ2-7,TGTGCCAGCAGCGCGAGAGGGGGGGACTGGGAGCAGTACTTC,CASSARGGDWEQYF
-,TRBV14,-,15,TRBJ2-1,TGTGCCAGCAGCCCGACAGGAGGGATTCGCAATGAGCAGTTCTTC,CASSPTGGIRNEQFF
TRBD1,TRBV15,few,15,TRBJ1-1,TGTGCCACCAGCAGGACTCCGGGACAGGGCACTGAAGCTTTCTTT,CATSRTPGQGTEAFF
TRBD1,TRBV4-2,-,17,TRBJ2-2,TGTGCCAGCAGCCAAGCCATAGGACAGGTGAACACCGGGGAGCTGTTTTTT,CASSQAIGQVNTGELFF
TRBD2,TRBV7-2,many,13,TRBJ2-3,TGTGCCAGCAGCTTCGCGGGAGGAGATACGCAGTATTTT,CASSFAGGDTQYF
-,TRBV7-9,-,15,TRBJ2-1,TGTGCCAGCAGCTATGGACTGAGCTCCTACAATGAGCAGTTCTTC,CASSYGLSSYNEQFF
-,TRBV28,few,14,TRBJ1-2,TGTGCCAGCAGTTCGCCGGGACGGACCTATGGCTACACCTTC,CASSSPGRTYGYTF
-,TRBV6-2/TRBV6-3,many,12,TRBJ1-5,TGTGCCAGCAGTTATATATTTCAGCCCCAGCATTTT,CASSYIFQPQHF
TRBD1,TRBV12-3/TRBV12-4,-,14,TRBJ1-5,TGTGCCAGCAGTCCGGGACAGCCAAATCAGCCCCAGCATTTT,CASSPGQPNQPQHF
-,TRBV7-9,many,13,TRBJ2-7,TGTGCCAGCAGCGCCGCTAACTTCTACGAGCAGTACTTC,CASSAANFYEQYF
TRBD1,TRBV14,many,15,TRBJ2-2,TGTGCCAGCAGCGAACAGGGACAGTCCACCGGGGAGCTGTTTTTT,CASSEQGQSTGELFF
TRBD1,TRBV6-5,many,12,TRBJ1-1,TGTGCCAGCAGTTCGGACAGGGGCAGAGCTTTCTTT,CASSSDRGRAFF
-,TRBV5-4,many,11,TRBJ1-1,TGTGCCAGCAGCTTTAGGACTGAAGCTTTCTTT,CASSFRTEAFF
-,TRBV7-6,many,12,TRBJ1-3,TGTGCCAGCTCCAAGTCTGGAAACACCATATATTTT,CASSKSGNTIYF
-,TRBV5-6,many,14,TRBJ2-4,TGTGCCAGCAGCTTGGACAGGGGGGGAAACATTCAGTACTTC,CASSLDRGGNIQYF